This T cell receptor beta chain emerged from a study of T cell repertoires in aging, cancer and after chemotherapy. The overall study: Donors were grouped into six age bands spanning 30 or younger through 70 or older.

Peripheral blood genomic DNA, not sorted cells or RNA, was the template. Multiplex touch-down PCR with TRB-A/B primers amplified rearranged V-D-J TRB sequences. TCRdb re-derived calls from the multiplex PCR reads in MiXCR, one entry per CDR3 protein. This sample has about 13,000 distinct CDR3 sequences, with approximately 24% found just once. This CDR3 comprises 14 residues. V was cut by 3 bases and J by 6 bases, with 9 bases left in between. Germline V gives CDR1 ENHRY, CDR2 SYGVKD. Study observations and caveats: Healthy donors lost TCR diversity with age mainly through richness, cancer patients through richness and evenness. Median generation probability rose over the chemotherapy interval in each cancer cohort, suggesting rebound thymic output.

Worth noting for this clonotype: Its antigen is still unknown.

The sequence derives from a human donor in good health. This sequence joins TRBV10-3 and TRBJ1-6; a weak D match, TRBD1 (5 bases). Sequences were obtained from blood. CDR3 DNA: TGTGCCATCAGTGATCGGGGGGGTAATTCACCCCTCCACTTT. It specifies CAISDRGGNSPLHF.